A selection of T cell receptor beta chains follows, all from one sample in a study of pediatric ulcerative colitis. Assay: immunoSEQ multiplex PCR; the TCRdb copy retains only in-frame clones and omits some. The repertoire holds 40,000 to 60,000 clones, with under 80% as singletons. Material for sequencing was gut tissue. The source is a girl aged 5-17 years with moderate ulcerative colitis. CDR3s include the opening cysteine and the closing phenylalanine or tryptophan. The D gene is left open where the match is weak. The size of a clone is reported for some rows only, either as once, few or many, or as a class for expanded clones.

V: TRBV25-1; D: -; size: -; J: TRBJ1-2; DNA: TGTGCCAGCAGTGCCTTCGACAGGACGGTTGGTAACTATGGCTACACCTTC; CDR3: CASSAFDRTVGNYGYTF
V: TRBV18; D: -; size: -; J: TRBJ2-2; DNA: TGTGCCAGCTCCGAACTCACAGTCGGGGAGCTGTTTTTT; CDR3: CASSELTVGELFF
V: TRBV5-1; D: -; size: few; J: TRBJ2-7; DNA: TGCGCCAGCAGCTTGCCCTCTAGCTCCGAGCAGTACTTC; CDR3: CASSLPSSSEQYF
V: TRBV6-5; D: -; size: -; J: TRBJ1-2; DNA: TGTGCCAGCAGAGCAGAGAACTATGGCTACACCTTC; CDR3: CASRAENYGYTF
V: TRBV30; D: -; size: -; J: TRBJ2-3; DNA: TGTGCCTGGAGTGAGGCGCGGGATACGCAGTATTTT; CDR3: CAWSEARDTQYF
V: TRBV14; D: -; size: -; J: TRBJ2-3; DNA: TGTGCCAGCAGTCCAAATCGGGGCGACCTCACAGATACGCAGTATTTT; CDR3: CASSPNRGDLTDTQYF
V: TRBV19; D: -; size: -; J: TRBJ1-5; DNA: TGTGCCAGTAGTTCCCCCCTCGGACGGACCAATCAGCCCCAGCATTTT; CDR3: CASSSPLGRTNQPQHF
V: TRBV6-5; D: -; size: -; J: TRBJ1-5; DNA: TGTGCCTGCCGGGCTACGAACAATCAGCCCCAGCATTTT; CDR3: CACRATNNQPQHF
V: TRBV6-5; D: -; size: once; J: TRBJ1-3; DNA: TGTGCCAGCCATCGGGGTTCTGGAAACACCATATATTTT; CDR3: CASHRGSGNTIYF
V: TRBV5-1; D: TRBD1; size: once; J: TRBJ1-6; DNA: TGCGCCAGCAGCCTTCAGGGGGATAATTCACCCCTCCACTTT; CDR3: CASSLQGDNSPLHF
V: TRBV5-1; D: TRBD2; size: -; J: TRBJ2-7; DNA: TGCGCCAGCAGCCCCTGGGAGGGGTCCAACGAGCAGTACTTC; CDR3: CASSPWEGSNEQYF
V: TRBV30; D: TRBD1; size: -; J: TRBJ1-4; DNA: TGTGCCTGGAGTGTAAGGCAGGGGGGTGAAAAACTGTTTTTT; CDR3: CAWSVRQGGEKLFF
V: TRBV6-5; D: -; size: -; J: TRBJ1-1; DNA: TGTGCCAGCAGTAGCCCGGTATGGGGCGCTGAAGCTTTCTTT; CDR3: CASSSPVWGAEAFF
V: TRBV27; D: -; size: -; J: TRBJ1-2; DNA: TGTGCCAGCAGTTTACGAGGACAGTCCCTCTATGGCTACACCTTC; CDR3: CASSLRGQSLYGYTF
V: TRBV5-1; D: TRBD1; size: -; J: TRBJ2-1; DNA: TGCGCCAGCAGCTTAGACACCGGGACAGAGTACTTAAATGAGCAGTTCTTC; CDR3: CASSLDTGTEYLNEQFF
V: TRBV6-1; D: -; size: -; J: TRBJ2-3; DNA: TGTGCCAGCAGTGAAAGGTGGACAGATACGCAGTATTTT; CDR3: CASSERWTDTQYF